This passage covers 5 T cell receptor beta chains from one sample sequenced in a study of T cell responses to AZD1222 COVID-19 vaccine. Produced via immunoSEQ multiplex PCR; TCRdb's table is partial and in-frame only. The repertoire holds about 180,000 clones, with around nine tenths as singletons. The sequences come from peripheral blood, collected on day 0 of AZD1222 vaccination. These receptors were taken from an adult in good health.

The rearrangement joins TRBV19 to TRBJ1-1; TRBD1 aligns across 7 bases. Germline V CDR1 and CDR2: LNHDA, SQIVND (reference sequence). J was trimmed by 5 bases and V by 5 bases; bases with no gene match: 11. This CDR3 region has 15 residues. The chain's CDR3 is CASSPLTGEGTEAFF. The DNA for the CDR3 is TGTGCCAGTAGTCCCCTTACAGGGGAGGGTACTGAAGCTTTCTTT.

In DNA form, the CDR3 reads TGTGCCAGCAGTTTAGGGACAGGGAACACTGAAGCTTTCTTT. Amino acids: CASSLGTGNTEAFF. The V and J genes are TRBV27 and TRBJ1-1; 8 bases agree with TRBD1. The trim removed 2 bases at V and 1 base at J, leaving 0 bases unmatched. Germline V gene lookup returns CDR1 MNHEY and CDR2 SMNVEV (reference sequence). The CDR3 contains 14 residues.

This chain joins TRBV6-4 and TRBJ1-1; D uncertain. The CDR3 totals 13 residues. V was cut by 5 bases and J by 8 bases, with 15 bases left in between. Looked up from germline, CDR1 is MRHNA and CDR2 is SNTAGT. CDR3 sequence: CASSISLQTEAFF. The CDR3 DNA is TGTGCCAGCAGTATATCTTTACAGACAGAAGCTTTCTTT.

This clone turned up a few times. Here the CDR3 reads CASSLAQGANTEAFF. As DNA, the CDR3 is TGTGCCAGCAGTTTGGCACAGGGGGCGAACACTGAAGCTTTCTTT. The chain links TRBV27 to TRBJ1-1; TRBD1 aligns across 9 bases. The CDR3 consists of 15 residues. The germline gives CDR1 MNHEY, CDR2 SMNVEV (reference sequence). With V trimmed by 3 bases and J by 1 base, 3 bases remained unmatched.

This rearrangement joins TRBV9 to TRBJ2-7; no firm D call. V dropped 0 bases and J dropped 2 bases, with 15 bases sitting between them. The V gene's germline CDR1 is SGDLS and CDR2 YYNGEE. The CDR3 is 16 residues long. In DNA form, the CDR3 reads TGTGCCAGCAGCGTAGCAGGAGCGAGCCCCCCCTACGAGCAGTACTTC. It translates to CASSVAGASPPYEQYF. The variable domain in full, completed from reference TRBV9 and TRBJ2-7, reads DSGVTQTPKHLITATGQRVTLRCSPRSGDLSVYWYQQSLDQGLQFLIQYYNGEERAKGNILERFSAQQFPDLHSELNLSSLELGDSALYFCASSVAGASPPYEQYFGPGTRLTVT.